These T cell receptor beta chains were read from a single sample in a study of T cell changes during pregnancy in multiple sclerosis. The data were produced by immunoSEQ multiplex PCR, yet TCRdb's version contains in-frame clones alone and is incomplete. The data show roughly 80,000 clones, about 92% seen once. This specimen consisted of peripheral blood, obtained in the second trimester of pregnancy. Every receptor here comes from a female donor with multiple sclerosis, enrolled in a pregnancy study. Each CDR3 is given with its conserved first and last residue. Rows give clone size only sometimes, using once, few, many, or a class for an expanded clone.

J	size	V	CDR3
TRBJ1-2	.	TRBV12-5	CASGSGEANYGYTF
TRBJ2-7	.	TRBV5-1	CASSPHSAGGPREQYF
TRBJ1-4	.	TRBV5-1	CASSQDRGNEKLFF
TRBJ1-1	.	TRBV6-1	CASIVDSMNTEAFF
TRBJ2-3	.	TRBV5-1	CASSLGRGKTDTQYF
TRBJ2-1	.	TRBV6-1	CASSEVSPGGPITSKGEQFF
TRBJ2-2	.	TRBV5-6	CASSPLAGGRTGELFF
TRBJ1-2	once	TRBV15	CAASETGSYGYTF
TRBJ1-1	.	TRBV5-8	CASRFFRPVNTEAFF
TRBJ1-2	.	TRBV19	CASTQGYYGYTF
TRBJ1-5	.	TRBV19	CASSPRMGQGAVNQPQHF
TRBJ1-3	.	TRBV9	CASRTGGDNTIYF
TRBJ2-5	.	TRBV5-1	CASSPGRGSGETQYF
TRBJ2-6	.	TRBV6-1	CASTLGGAGANVLTF
TRBJ1-5	.	TRBV28	CASRGTGTYQPQHF
TRBJ2-7	.	TRBV7-2	CASSPGGASPRIYF
TRBJ2-2	.	TRBV25-1	CASSFRGTDTGELFF
TRBJ1-1	.	TRBV13	CASSLGRHEAFF
TRBJ1-6	.	TRBV10-1	CASSKNIGEPLHF
TRBJ1-4	.	TRBV7-8	CASSPRRDHEKLFF
TRBJ2-1	once	TRBV6-5	CASGERGGHEQFF
TRBJ2-7	.	TRBV7-9	CASSLGVAGEQYF
TRBJ1-4	.	TRBV28	CASSRQGADPGKLFF
TRBJ2-7	once	TRBV29-1	CSGGQQYEQYF
TRBJ2-1	.	TRBV5-1	CASSLEGAKDNEQFF
TRBJ1-6	few	TRBV9	CASSQQDPSPHSPLHF
TRBJ2-3	.	TRBV29-1	CSGGREIYTQYF
TRBJ2-3	.	TRBV10-3	CAIGGFSTDTQYF